The 7 T cell receptor beta chains presented below share a single source sample, sequenced in a study of blood T cells in healthy people across ages. Combining a sample-barcoded 5' primer with a J-beta primer mix, a second PCR ran for roughly 7 to 11 cycles. TCRdb redid the calling of the 5' RACE reads with MiXCR, one entry per CDR3 protein. The data contain hundreds of thousands of distinct CDR3 sequences, about a quarter of them singletons. These records were also assigned to another study, of T cells of mothers and their children.

Material: blood. Receptors originate from a boy younger than 18 in good health.

This clonotype was seen only a few times. The chain joins TRBV28 to TRBJ1-3; D call uncertain. Germline-derived CDR1 and CDR2 are MDHEN and SYDVKM. V was shortened by 3 bases and J by 0 bases, with 12 bases between the two germline ends. This CDR3 spans 16 amino acids. Here the CDR3 DNA reads TGTGCCAGCAGTTTGGCCGGGGTAACCTCTGGAAACACCATATATTTT. Translation: CASSLAGVTSGNTIYF.

The rearrangement links TRBV10-3 to TRBJ2-6; D perhaps matches TRBD2 (5 bases). Germline CDR1 ENHRY, CDR2 SYGVKD. V was cut by 3 bases and J by 2 bases, with 11 bases left in between. The CDR3 loop spans 16 amino acids. CDR3 residues: CAISDRSEAGANVLTF. CDR3 sequence (DNA): TGTGCCATCAGTGATAGGTCGGAGGCTGGGGCCAACGTCCTGACTTTC.

The chain joins TRBV7-9 to TRBJ2-2; the D gene is possibly TRBD2 (5 bases). There are 16 residues in the CDR3. Trimming stripped 2 bases from V and 6 bases from J, with 16 bases between. Germline V CDR1 and CDR2: SEHNR, FQNEAQ (reference sequence). The chain's CDR3 is CASSLISVNTPGELFF. The DNA of the CDR3 is TGTGCCAGCAGCTTAATTAGCGTTAATACCCCCGGGGAGCTGTTTTTT. The variable domain in full, completed from reference TRBV7-9 and TRBJ2-2, reads DTGVSQNPRHKITKRGQNVTFRCDPISEHNRLYWYRQTLGQGPEFLTYFQNEAQLEKSRLLSDRFSAERPKGSFSTLEIQRTEQGDSAMYLCASSLISVNTPGELFFGEGSRLTVL.

The chain links TRBV3-1 to TRBJ2-2; 7 nucleotides match TRBD1. Trimming cost V 4 bases and J 6 bases; bases outside gene matches: 8. Germline V CDR1 and CDR2: LGHDT, YNNKEL (reference sequence). This CDR3 comprises 15 residues. The CDR3 is CASSPGQVSSGELFF. The DNA of the CDR3 is TGTGCCAGCAGCCCCGGACAGGTATCGTCCGGGGAGCTGTTTTTT. Full variable domain (remainder filled in from reference TRBV3-1 and TRBJ2-2): DTAVSQTPKYLVTQMGNDKSIKCEQNLGHDTMYWYKQDSKKFLKIMFSYNNKELIINETVPNRFSPKSPDKAHLNLHINSLELGDSAVYFCASSPGQVSSGELFFGEGSRLTVL.

V usage is TRBV4-1 and J usage is TRBJ2-1; unclear D gene. This CDR3 is built from 15 residues. V was pared by 2 bases and J by 3 bases, with 11 bases between. Germline lookup yields CDR1 MGHRA and CDR2 YSYEKL. As DNA, the CDR3 is TGCGCCAGCAGCCAACTTTCTAACAGCTACAATGAGCAGTTCTTC. Translating gives CASSQLSNSYNEQFF.

A note on this clonotype: Likely a read error: the CDR3 ends without its conserved phenylalanine or tryptophan. The DNA is omitted, as the CDR3 cannot be located on it reliably, and the CDR3 follows TCRdb's listing. The rearrangement links TRBV11-2 to TRBJ1-4. With termini counted, the CDR3 has 11 amino acids. In germline, CDR1 is SGHAT, CDR2 FQNNGV. CDR3: CASSFFREGSL.

This clonotype was seen more than once but under ten times. This chain links TRBV7-9 with TRBJ2-5, with TRBD2 identical over 8 bases. This CDR3 is built from 17 residues. Germline V gene lookup returns CDR1 SEHNR and CDR2 FQNEAQ (reference sequence). V lost 1 base, J lost 2 bases, and 9 bases stayed unmatched. CDR3 sequence (DNA): TGTGCCAGCAGCTTAGATTGGGCTAGCGGGTCACAAGAGACCCAGTACTTC. The encoded protein is CASSLDWASGSQETQYF. Variable domain in full (rest from reference TRBV7-9 and TRBJ2-5): DTGVSQNPRHKITKRGQNVTFRCDPISEHNRLYWYRQTLGQGPEFLTYFQNEAQLEKSRLLSDRFSAERPKGSFSTLEIQRTEQGDSAMYLCASSLDWASGSQETQYFGPGTRLLVL.